This T cell receptor (beta chain) comes out of a study of HIV-infected patients and healthy controls. TCRdb fed the 5' RACE reads into MiXCR, producing one record per CDR3 protein. This table has roughly 68,000 distinct CDR3 sequences, about 19% appearing once. The ends were cut back, 3 bases at V and 2 bases at J, with 4 bases in the middle. This CDR3 has 12 amino acids. This TCR was recovered from a human donor in good health. Sequences were obtained from CD4+ T cells from blood. The chain joins TRBV12-3 or TRBV12-4 to TRBJ1-2; D unclear. Here the CDR3 reads CASSFENYGYTF. CDR3 bases: TGTGCCAGCAGTTTTGAAAACTATGGCTACACCTTC.